This T cell receptor beta chain derives from a study of cytotoxic CD8 clonotypes in ibrutinib-treated CLL. TCRdb's copy holds only in-frame clones and misses some; the assay was immunoSEQ multiplex PCR. The sample lists 15,000 to 20,000 clones, around 81% occurring once. The CDR3 runs to 15 residues. In germline, CDR1 is LNHNV, CDR2 YYDKDF (reference sequence). Unmatched junction bases numbered 8, after V lost 3 bases and J lost 8 bases. The J gene is TRBJ1-4, the V gene TRBV15; 8 bases match TRBD1. Sequencing used PBMCs, obtained before ibrutinib treatment. The TCR comes from a human donor with chronic lymphocytic leukemia. Here the CDR3 DNA reads TGTGCCACCAGCAGCGGACAGGGCCAGTTGGAAAAACTGTTTTTT. This encodes CATSSGQGQLEKLFF.